Listed below are T cell receptor beta chains from one sample, sequenced in a study of T cells in Graves' hyperthyroidism and ophthalmopathy. MiXCR, run by TCRdb on the multiplex PCR reads, gives a single entry per CDR3 protein. The table includes 350,000 or so distinct CDR3 sequences, approximately 17% detected once. Sequences were obtained from blood. These receptors all come from a woman younger than 45 with Graves' hyperthyroidism that later progressed to Graves' ophthalmopathy. CDR3s include the opening cysteine and the closing phenylalanine or tryptophan. The D gene is left open where the match is weak. Where a row states a size, it is once, few, many or the class of an expanded clone; other rows omit it.

size	D	V	J	DNA	CDR3
many	TRBD1	TRBV27	TRBJ1-5	TGTGCCAGCAGAGCTGCGGGCAGGGGGCCATTTTTGAGCAATCAGCCCCAGCATTTT	CASRAAGRGPFLSNQPQHF
many	TRBD1	TRBV9	TRBJ2-1	TGTGCCAGCAGTTGGGACAGGGGCACCCCTAGCTCCTACAATGAGCAGTTCTTC	CASSWDRGTPSSYNEQFF
-	-	TRBV5-4	TRBJ1-1	TGTGCCAGCAGCTTGGGCCGCTCCCCTGAAGCTTTCTTT	CASSLGRSPEAFF
few	-	TRBV4-2	TRBJ2-7	TGTGCCAGCAGGGGGGCGGAGGGCTCCGAGCAGTACTTC	CASRGAEGSEQYF
-	TRBD1	TRBV5-1	TRBJ1-1	TGCGCCAGCAGCTGGTTGGACAGGCCGAACACTGAAGCTTTCTTT	CASSWLDRPNTEAFF
-	TRBD1	TRBV5-1	TRBJ1-1	TGCGCCAGCAGCTCCGGGACAGAGGATTTCTTT	CASSSGTEDFF
many	-	TRBV5-6	TRBJ2-7	TGTGCCAGCAGCTTGGCCGCCGTCTACGAGCAGTACTTC	CASSLAAVYEQYF
-	-	TRBV14	TRBJ2-3	TGTGCCAGCAGTCCAATCCCCAGGGCCTACACAGATACGGAGTATTTT	CASSPIPRAYTDTEYF
many	TRBD1	TRBV29-1	TRBJ2-7	TGCAGCGTTGAATACGGGACAGGGAACGAGCAGTACTTC	CSVEYGTGNEQYF
many	-	TRBV12-3/TRBV12-4	TRBJ2-1	TGTGCCAGCAGTTTAGGGGGGGTGCGCAATGAGCAGTTCTTC	CASSLGGVRNEQFF
-	-	TRBV6-1	TRBJ1-2	TGTGCCAGCAATAGGGGGGCTTATGGCTACACCTTC	CASNRGAYGYTF
-	-	TRBV15	TRBJ2-1	TGTGCCACCAGCGGAGACTACAGGGAGATCGGGTTAGTCTATGAGCAGTTCTTC	CATSGDYREIGLVYEQFF